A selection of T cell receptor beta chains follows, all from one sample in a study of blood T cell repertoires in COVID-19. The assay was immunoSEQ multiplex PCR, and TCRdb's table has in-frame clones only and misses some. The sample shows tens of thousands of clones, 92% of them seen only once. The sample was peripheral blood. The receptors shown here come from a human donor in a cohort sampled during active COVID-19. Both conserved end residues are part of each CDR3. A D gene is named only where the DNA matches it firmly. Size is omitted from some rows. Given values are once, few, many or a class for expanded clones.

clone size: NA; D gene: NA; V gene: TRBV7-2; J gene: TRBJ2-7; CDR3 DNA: TGTGCCAGCAGCTTAGTCCCCAACTCCTACGAGCAGTACTTC; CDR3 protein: CASSLVPNSYEQYF
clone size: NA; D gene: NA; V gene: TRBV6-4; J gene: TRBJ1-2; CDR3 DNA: TGTGCCAGCAGTGACCTCGGGGGGGGCAGGAGTGGCTACACCTTC; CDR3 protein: CASSDLGGGRSGYTF
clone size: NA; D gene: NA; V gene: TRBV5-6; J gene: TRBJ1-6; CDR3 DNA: TGTGCCAGCAGCTTGCAGATTTATTATAATTCACCCCTCCACTTT; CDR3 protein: CASSLQIYYNSPLHF
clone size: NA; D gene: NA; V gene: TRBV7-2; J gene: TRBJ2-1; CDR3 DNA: TGTGCCAGCAGCTTAGGGCGGGGTAGGGAGCAGTTCTTC; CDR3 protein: CASSLGRGREQFF
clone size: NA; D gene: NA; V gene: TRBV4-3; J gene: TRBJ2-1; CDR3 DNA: TGCGCCAGCAGCCAACCTTCGCCGGGGGGCCTTAGTAATGAGCAGTTCTTC; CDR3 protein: CASSQPSPGGLSNEQFF
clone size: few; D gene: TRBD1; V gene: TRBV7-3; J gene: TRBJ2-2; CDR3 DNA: TGTGCCAGCAGCGATGGGACAGGCGGGACCGGGGAGCTGTTTTTT; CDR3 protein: CASSDGTGGTGELFF
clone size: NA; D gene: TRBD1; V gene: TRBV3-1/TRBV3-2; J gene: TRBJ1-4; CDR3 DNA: TGTGCCAGCAGCCCAGGGGTTGGGACAGGGGAGGAAAAACTGTTTTTT; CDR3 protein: CASSPGVGTGEEKLFF
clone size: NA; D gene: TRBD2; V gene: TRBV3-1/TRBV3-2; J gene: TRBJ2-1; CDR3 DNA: TGTGCCAGCAGCCAAGAAACGGGGGGGGCCGAGAATGAGCAGTTCTTC; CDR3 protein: CASSQETGGAENEQFF
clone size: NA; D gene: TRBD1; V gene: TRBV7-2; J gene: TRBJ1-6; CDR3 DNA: TGTGCCAGCAGCTCAGACAGGGTCAGGCCCCTCCACTTT; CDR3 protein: CASSSDRVRPLHF
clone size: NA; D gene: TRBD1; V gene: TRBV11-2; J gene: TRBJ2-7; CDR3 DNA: TGTGCCAGCAGCTTAAAGACAGGGGAGGCGGGGTACGAGCAGTACTTC; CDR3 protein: CASSLKTGEAGYEQYF
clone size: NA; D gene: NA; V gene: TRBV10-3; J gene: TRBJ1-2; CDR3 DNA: TGTGCCATCAGTGAGTCAGCAGGGTTCAACTATGGCTACACCTTC; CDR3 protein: CAISESAGFNYGYTF
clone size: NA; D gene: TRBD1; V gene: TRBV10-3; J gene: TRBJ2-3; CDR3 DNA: TGTGCCATCAGTGAGCCGGGACAGGGGGCTACAGATACGCAGTATTTT; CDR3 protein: CAISEPGQGATDTQYF
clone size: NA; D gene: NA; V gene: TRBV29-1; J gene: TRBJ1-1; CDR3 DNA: TGCAGCGTTGTGGCGATTCGAGGCACTGAAGCTTTCTTT; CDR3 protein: CSVVAIRGTEAFF
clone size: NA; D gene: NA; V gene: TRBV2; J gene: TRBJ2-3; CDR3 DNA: TGTGCCAGCTGGCAGACAGATACGCAGTATTTT; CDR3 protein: CASWQTDTQYF
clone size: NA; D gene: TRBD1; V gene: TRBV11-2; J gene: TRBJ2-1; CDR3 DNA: TGTGCCAGCAGCTTCCTGGGACAGCGAGCGGATGAGCAGTTCTTC; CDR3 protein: CASSFLGQRADEQFF
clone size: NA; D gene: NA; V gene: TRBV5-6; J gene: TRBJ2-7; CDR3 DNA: TGTGCCAGCAGCCTGGAGGCCCAGGAAAGCTACGAGCAGTACTTC; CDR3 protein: CASSLEAQESYEQYF
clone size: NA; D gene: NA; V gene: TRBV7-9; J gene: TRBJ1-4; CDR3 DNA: TGTGCCAGCAGCCCCGGTGGCCCAGGAGGGGAAAAACTGTTTTTT; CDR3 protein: CASSPGGPGGEKLFF
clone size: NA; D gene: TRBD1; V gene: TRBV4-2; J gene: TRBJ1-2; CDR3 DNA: TGTGCCAGCAGCCAAGATTGGCAGGGGGTTATCTATGGCTACACCTTC; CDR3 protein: CASSQDWQGVIYGYTF
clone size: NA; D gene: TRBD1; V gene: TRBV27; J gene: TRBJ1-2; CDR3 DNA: TGTGCCAGCAGTTCTATAAGGGGCGGGACAGGGGTCTATGGCTACACCTTC; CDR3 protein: CASSSIRGGTGVYGYTF
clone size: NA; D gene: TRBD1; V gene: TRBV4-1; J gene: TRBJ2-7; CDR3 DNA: TGCGCCAGCAGCCCTCGGACAGGGTGGGACTACGAGCAGTACTTC; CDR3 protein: CASSPRTGWDYEQYF
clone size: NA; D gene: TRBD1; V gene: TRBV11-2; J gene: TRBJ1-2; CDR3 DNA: TGTGCCAGCAGCTCATCTCGGGACAGGGAAAAGGGAGGGTACTATGGCTACACCTTC; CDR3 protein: CASSSSRDREKGGYYGYTF
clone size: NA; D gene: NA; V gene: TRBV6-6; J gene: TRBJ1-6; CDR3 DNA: TGTGCCAGCAGTTTCGTGGGAGCTTCACCCCTCCACTTT; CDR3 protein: CASSFVGASPLHF
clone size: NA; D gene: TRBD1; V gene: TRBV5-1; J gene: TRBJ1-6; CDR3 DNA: TGCGCCAGCAGCCCAGGGACAGGGACTGGCCTATCTAGTTCACCCCTCCACTTT; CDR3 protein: CASSPGTGTGLSSSPLHF
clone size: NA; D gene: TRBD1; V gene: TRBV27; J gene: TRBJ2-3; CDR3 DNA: TGTGCCAGCAGTTATTTACAGGGGGATACGCAGTATTTT; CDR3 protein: CASSYLQGDTQYF
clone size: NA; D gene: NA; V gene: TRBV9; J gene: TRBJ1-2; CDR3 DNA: TGTGCCAGCAGCCCCCAACCGGGCGAGGGAAACTATGGCTACACCTTC; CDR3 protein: CASSPQPGEGNYGYTF
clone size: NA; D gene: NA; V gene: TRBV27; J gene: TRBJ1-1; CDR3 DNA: TGTGCCACAGTTAGGACTGGTGAAGCTTTCTTT; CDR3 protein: CATVRTGEAFF
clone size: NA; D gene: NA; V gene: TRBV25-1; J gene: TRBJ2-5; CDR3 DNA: TGTGCCAGCAGTTTAACGTACGGGGGAGAGACCCAGTACTTC; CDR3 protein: CASSLTYGGETQYF
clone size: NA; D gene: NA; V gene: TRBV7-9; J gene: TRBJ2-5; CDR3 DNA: TGTGCCAGCAGCTTAGATCCAGGCTCGGAGACCCAGTACTTC; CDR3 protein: CASSLDPGSETQYF
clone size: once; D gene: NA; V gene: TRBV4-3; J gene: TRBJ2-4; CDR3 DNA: TGCGCCAGCAGCCAAGATCTACACGACGGGGTAACCAAAAACATTCAGTACTTC; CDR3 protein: CASSQDLHDGVTKNIQYF